This T cell receptor beta chain was identified in a study of blood T cell repertoires in COVID-19. Study details: PBMCs, B-cell-depleted T cells, or T cells provided the cDNA or gDNA that made up the material.

The CDR3 has 12 residues. Trimming pared 2 bases from V and 11 bases from J, leaving 13 bases between. Germline CDR1 reads SGHRS; CDR2 reads YFSETQ. Assignment of participants to cohorts was predicated upon participant-reported clinical history. In the source study's methods: Estimated nucleated cell counts came from reference gene primer amplification. Clones were read by immunoSEQ multiplex PCR, and TCRdb kept only the in-frame ones, dropping some. That table supplies the V and J calls and clone size; D and trimming were determined from the DNA. The table shows around 500,000 clones, with around 85% occurring only once.

Source material: PBMCs or T cells enriched from blood (not recorded which). This sequence joins TRBV5-1 and TRBJ1-2; tentatively, D is TRBD1 (5 bases). The clonotype comes from a woman aged 55-75 years who had recovered from COVID-19. CDR3 sequence (DNA): TGCGCCAGCAGCTTCCAGGGTGGTGGGTACACCTTC. Translated: CASSFQGGGYTF. The full variable domain, in which reference TRBV5-1 and TRBJ1-2 provide the parts outside the CDR3, is KAGVTQTPRYLIKTRGQQVTLSCSPISGHRSVSWYQQTPGQGLQFLFEYFSETQRNKGNFPGRFSGRQFSNSRSEMNVSTLELGDSALYLCASSFQGGGYTFGSGTRLTVV.